This T cell receptor (beta chain) stems from a study of identical twins (dated by TCRdb to about 2016). In the study overall: To test whether fetal clonotypes persist, this study deep-sequenced TCR alpha and beta repertoires from monozygotic twins, from unrelated adults of various ages, and from cord blood. Replicate twin experiments were performed at different times using different library preparation protocols to rule out contamination. Broad study findings and their caveats: Recombination models systematically underestimated out-of-frame TCR alpha sharing in monozygotic twins but agreed with sharing between unrelated individuals. In beta out-of-frame sequences, excess twin sharing was weaker, because having fewer shared sequences lowered the signal-to-noise ratio. Invariant T cells such as MAIT and iNKT could partly confound zero-insertion analyses, although diverse VJ usage argued against such confounding for most clonotypes. Conclusions relied on cross-sectional statistical analysis, since the same donors could not be followed over many years. Compared with coincidental sharing between unrelated individuals, out-of-frame TCR alpha sequences shared between twins showed an excess of sequences with low generation probability. Fewer insertions were carried by abundant cord blood beta clonotypes, a similar but weaker trend appeared in young adult naive repertoires, and no such trend appeared in memory repertoires.

The table lists this clonotype with many counts. Its antigen remains undetermined. Nothing much larger sits one base from this clone, and base qualities are not available. The CDR1 and CDR2 encoded by the germline V gene are LGHNA and YNFKEQ. V and J are truncated by 1 base and 4 bases respectively, leaving an intervening sequence of 6 bases. From the cysteine through the phenylalanine, the CDR3 covers 13 amino acids. Only the CDR3 DNA stays, 39 bases, in frame from base 1. Only healthy Caucasian donors were included. The study also sequenced three unrelated non-twin adults: a male aged 18 to 30, a male aged 50 to 59 and a female aged 50 to 59. Miltenyi CD45RO+ enrichment and human naive T-cell isolation kits were used to isolate memory (CD45RO+) and naive T cells from PBMC. Receptor libraries were prepared by 5' RACE. Data came from an Illumina HiSeq 2000. A universal primer binding site was added through template switching, and the final cDNA carried a unique molecular identifier so that TCR cDNA molecules could be counted accurately. Specific primers in the conserved constant-segment region were used to synthesize first-strand cDNA for TCR alpha and beta chains. To control for contamination, every cDNA library carried two barcodes: a SMART-Mk sample barcode plus Illumina barcodes. Two successive PCR steps introduced TruSeq adapter sequences along with Illumina sample barcodes. Sequencing of the TCR alpha and beta cDNA libraries was done on the Illumina HiSeq platform using custom primers. The study's own analysis went as follows. Unique molecular identifiers were extracted from raw reads with MiGEC, and CDR3 positions were determined with MiXCR. Recombination models were inferred per individual with the repgenHMM and IGoR tools using an EM algorithm. Shared clonotypes were analyzed with the tcR package in R, and sharing was normalized by the product of cloneset sizes. Out-of-frame nonproductive sequences were analyzed to study raw recombination free of thymic and clonal selection effects. TCRdb trimmed the raw reads at Q25, called clones with MiXCR and kept productive beta chains. CDR3 protein duplicates are merged, each entry listing the most common genes and DNA. TCRdb, not the authors, supplied the V and J calls. The sample profile shows roughly 710,000 distinct CDR3 sequences; approximately 6.1% of them were found once. The ten largest clones capture approximately 2% of the sample.

The sequencing sample was made of naive T cells sorted from blood. Sample cell subset or site, as interpreted from the label and publication: cells isolated with a human naive T-cell isolation kit. The receptor comes from a man aged 18 to 29 in good health. The rearrangement combines TRBV4-2 with TRBJ2-3, with the D gene uncertain. The encoded CDR3 is CASSQGLSDTQYF. The nucleotide sequence is TGTGCCAGCAGCCAAGGACTGTCAGATACGCAGTATTTT.